The clone carrying this TCR beta chain was seen only a few times. No antigen is known for it. Per sample, at least 6 micrograms of total RNA were extracted. This CDR3 contains 11 residues. Looked up from germline, CDR1 is SQVTM and CDR2 is ANQGSEA. Trimming removed 7 bases at V and 4 bases at J, with 10 bases between. The record originates from a study of blood T cells in healthy people across ages. Overall study context: About one barcoded beta molecule per two T cells came from capture by template switching. Study observations and caveats: TCR beta diversity was tightly associated with the proportion of naive T cells. Diversity was higher, and naive CD4+ cells more numerous, in long-lived donors than in aged donors.

With a J-beta primer mix and a sample-barcoded 5' primer, a second PCR ran about 6 to 11 cycles. One entry per CDR3 protein results from TCRdb running MiXCR on the 5' RACE reads. Among hundreds of thousands of distinct CDR3 sequences, under 40% were seen once, and the ten largest hold around 13%. The material sequenced was blood. This chain uses TRBV29-1 with TRBJ1-2, with D perhaps matching TRBD1 (6 bases). The clonotype comes from a man aged 18 to 35 in good health. In DNA form, the CDR3 reads TGCAGCGGAGGACAGAGCTATGGCTACACCTTC. It yields the protein CSGGQSYGYTF.